This T cell receptor beta chain was identified during a study of cytomegalovirus exposure and HLA in healthy donors. Study-level findings and limits: A few chains tied to CMV proved CMV antigen-specific in vitro. Cytomegalovirus association was listed for 150 or so TCR beta chains.

This CDR3 comprises 15 residues. Germline-derived CDR1 and CDR2 are MNHEY and SMNVEV (reference sequence). J was trimmed by 1 base and V by 8 bases; bases with no gene match: 8. This clone has only one observation. What it binds is unknown. Sequencing was performed with immunoSEQ multiplex PCR; in TCRdb, only in-frame clones are kept and a portion is missing. The sample lists 150,000 to 200,000 clones; 85% were seen once. The chain recombines TRBV27 with TRBJ2-5; 9 nucleotides align to TRBD1. This receptor was taken from a man aged 18 to 30 in good health and CMV-seropositive. Material for sequencing was PBMCs. The CDR3 DNA follows: TGTGCCAGCCGAGGACAGGGGAGAATCCAAGAGACCCAGTACTTC. Protein product: CASRGQGRIQETQYF.